The 24 T cell receptor beta chains listed next were all sequenced from one sample in a study of blood T cells in healthy people across ages. Primers used in a second PCR of roughly 7 to 11 cycles were a sample-barcoded 5' primer and a J-beta primer mix. MiXCR, applied by TCRdb to the 5' RACE reads, yields one record per CDR3 protein. Of 550,000 to 650,000 distinct CDR3 sequences in the sample, approximately 30% were seen once. The sequenced sample consisted of blood. Source of these receptors: a woman of 80 years or more in good health.

This rearrangement joins TRBV16 to TRBJ2-7; 7 bases are a match to TRBD1. V was pared by 5 bases and J by 9 bases, with 10 bases of the junction left unmatched. This CDR3 comprises 13 residues. Germline V gene sequence: CDR1 KGHSY, CDR2 FQNENV. The CDR3 nucleotides read TGTGCCAGCAGCGTGGGACAGAACAATGGGCAGTACTTC. It yields the protein CASSVGQNNGQYF. The complete variable domain, with remaining parts taken from reference TRBV16 and TRBJ2-7, reads GEEVAQTPKHLVRGEGQKAKLYCAPIKGHSYVFWYQQVLKNEFKFLISFQNENVFDETGMPKERFSAKCLPNSPCSLEIQATKLEDSAVYFCASSVGQNNGQYFGPGTRLTVT.

Notes on this clonotype: One junction end disagrees with the germline gene, perhaps due to a read error. The chain joins TRBV7-2 to TRBJ2-7; possible D gene TRBD2, 6 bases. The CDR3 length is 15 residues. Germline CDR1 reads SGHTA; CDR2 reads FQGNSA. The CDR3 protein is CVSSLGLASSYEQYF. DNA of the CDR3: TGTGTCAGCAGCTTAGGGCTAGCGTCCTCCTACGAGCAGTACTTC. Looking up the rest from reference TRBV7-2 and TRBJ2-7 gives the full variable domain: GAGVSQSPSNKVTEKGKDVELRCDPISGHTALYWYRQSLGQGLEFLIYFQGNSAPDKSGLPSDRFSAERTGGSVSTLTIQRTQQEDSAVYLCVSSLGLASSYEQYFGPGTRLTVT.

This clonotype was observed a few times. The V call is TRBV7-3, the J call TRBJ1-1, with TRBD1 as a possible D gene (5 bases). The ends were cut back, 4 bases at V and 5 bases at J, with 17 bases in the middle. Per germline, CDR1 SGHTA and CDR2 FQGTGA. The CDR3 totals 15 residues. The CDR3 protein is CASSSSGRGGTEAFF. CDR3 nucleotides: TGTGCCAGCAGCTCTAGTGGACGGGGGGGGACTGAAGCTTTCTTT. Full variable domain (remainder filled in from reference TRBV7-3 and TRBJ1-1): GAGVSQTPSNKVTEKGKYVELRCDPISGHTALYWYRQSLGQGPEFLIYFQGTGAADDSGLPNDRFFAVRPEGSVSTLKIQRTERGDSAVYLCASSSSGRGGTEAFFGQGTRLTVV.

The chain uses TRBV20-1 and TRBJ1-3; D unresolved. The V gene's germline CDR1 is DFQATT and CDR2 SNEGSKA (reference sequence). Trimming removed 0 bases from V and 2 bases from J, with 8 bases in between. The CDR3 consists of 14 residues. The CDR3 region is CSARELGTGNTIYF. The CDR3 DNA is TGCAGTGCTAGAGAATTAGGGACTGGAAACACCATATATTTT.

This clonotype was found many times. The J gene is TRBJ2-3, the V gene TRBV18; D perhaps matches TRBD2 (5 bases). The CDR3 runs to 17 residues. Germline CDR1 and CDR2: KGHSH and LQKENI. The V end was cut by 2 bases, the J end by 4 bases, with 19 bases between. The CDR3 loop is CASSPFGSGLNADTQYF. The CDR3 region has the DNA TGTGCCAGCTCACCATTTGGATCCGGACTGAACGCAGATACGCAGTATTTT. Based on the CDR3 plus reference TRBV18 and TRBJ2-3, the full variable domain is NAGVMQNPRHLVRRRGQEARLRCSPMKGHSHVYWYRQLPEEGLKFMVYLQKENIIDESGMPKERFSAEFPKEGPSILRIQQVVRGDSAAYFCASSPFGSGLNADTQYFGPGTRLTVL.

Comment on this clonotype: A much bigger clone sits one base away, suggesting this may be a read error. The chain combines TRBV9 with TRBJ2-5, with D maybe TRBD1 (6 bases). The CDR3 is made up of 15 amino acids. The ends were cut back, 0 bases at V and 11 bases at J, with 20 bases in the middle. The germline gives CDR1 SGDLS, CDR2 YYNGEE. CDR3 DNA sequence: TGTGCCAGCAGCGTAGACAGGGCCCCTTACAATGAGCAGTACTTC. Amino acids: CASSVDRAPYNEQYF.

There are many counts of this clonotype. The chain couples TRBV3-1 to TRBJ1-2, with D unresolved. Trimming took 4 bases from V and 2 from J, leaving 11 bases between them. CDR1 LGHDT and CDR2 YNNKEL come from the germline V gene (reference sequence). The CDR3 spans 14 residues. The CDR3 DNA reads as TGTGCCAGCAGCCCAGAGAATTCCAACTATGGCTACACCTTC. This codes for CASSPENSNYGYTF.

This clonotype was seen a handful of times. The rearrangement joins TRBV18 to TRBJ1-1; D not resolved. This CDR3 spans 12 amino acids. The germline CDR1 and CDR2 sequences are KGHSH and LQKENI. V lost 0 bases, J lost 10 bases, and 9 bases lay in between. CDR3 region: CASSPPGTVAFF. The DNA of the CDR3 is TGTGCCAGCTCACCACCGGGTACGGTAGCTTTCTTT.

To note about this clonotype: A much larger clone sits a single nucleotide away, making a read error possible. The chain recombines TRBV10-3 with TRBJ2-7; TRBD2 matches at 11 bases. The better agreement between TRBJ2-5 and the DNA end casts doubt on the J call. From germline, CDR1 is ENHRY and CDR2 SYGVKD. This CDR3 contains 15 residues. CDR3 protein: CAISGASGGRETQYF. The CDR3 DNA sequence: TGTGCCATCAGTGGAGCTAGCGGGGGGCGCGAGACCCAGTACTTC.

This clonotype was seen ten or more times. The CDR3 protein is CASSLRYYEQYF. As DNA, the CDR3 is TGTGCCAGCAGCTTGCGGTACTACGAGCAGTACTTC. This chain links TRBV5-6 with TRBJ2-7; D call uncertain. This CDR3 spans 12 amino acids. V lost 1 base and J lost 3, with 5 bases in between. Germline CDR1 reads SGHDT; CDR2 reads YYEEEE.

This clonotype has ten or more counts. V is TRBV15 and J is TRBJ2-5, with 9 bases lining up with TRBD1. The CDR3 runs to 13 residues. The germline V gene has CDR1 LNHNV and CDR2 YYDKDF (reference sequence). Trimming cost V 3 bases and J 5 bases; bases outside gene matches: 1. The CDR3 sequence is CATSRGTGETQYF. The CDR3 DNA reads as TGTGCCACCAGCAGGGGGACAGGGGAGACCCAGTACTTC. The full variable domain, with the rest looked up from reference TRBV15 and TRBJ2-5, is DAMVIQNPRYQVTQFGKPVTLSCSQTLNHNVMYWYQQKSSQAPKLLFHYYDKDFNNEADTPDNFQSRRPNTSFCFLDIRSPGLGDTAMYLCATSRGTGETQYFGPGTRLLVL.

Ten or more counts support this clonotype. This rearrangement joins TRBV28 to TRBJ2-7; 10 bases map to TRBD1. J was trimmed by 2 bases and V by 8 bases; bases with no gene match: 6. In germline, CDR1 is MDHEN, CDR2 SYDVKM. The CDR3 totals 14 residues. This chain's CDR3 is CASDPGQGTYEQYF. The CDR3 DNA follows: TGTGCCAGCGATCCGGGACAGGGGACCTACGAGCAGTACTTC.

This clonotype was observed a single time. V usage is TRBV6-5 and J usage is TRBJ2-5; D perhaps matches TRBD2 (6 bases). Trimming pared 2 bases from V and 5 bases from J, leaving 12 bases between. The CDR3 length is 14 residues. Germline CDR1 is MNHEY and CDR2 is SVGAGI. CDR3 protein: CASSYVGGMETQYF. The CDR3 DNA follows: TGTGCCAGCAGTTACGTCGGGGGAATGGAGACCCAGTACTTC.

Notes on this clonotype: It may be a read error: a sequence one base away is much more abundant. V and J are TRBV21-1 and TRBJ2-7; the table's D gene call, TRBD2, was not cross checked with the DNA. With the DNA end fitting TRBJ2-5 better, the J assignment may be wrong. TRBV21-1 has pseudogene status. The CDR3 totals 18 residues. The CDR3 region has the DNA TGTGCCGGCAGCAAAGCTACGGCTAGCGGGGGCCCTGTGGGGACCCAGTACTTC. Its translation is CAGSKATASGGPVGTQYF.

This clonotype came up a few times. A read error may explain this, as a much larger clone is one base away. J is TRBJ2-1 and V is TRBV7-8; the match to TRBD2 covers 8 bases. The J call may not be correct, given that the DNA end is closer to TRBJ2-7. The CDR3 has 17 residues. CDR1 and CDR2 from the germline V gene are SGHVS and FQNEAQ. CDR3: CASSLVEGGGTYNEQYF. Here the CDR3 DNA reads TGTGCCAGCAGCTTAGTAGAGGGCGGGGGGACTTACAATGAGCAGTACTTC.

V is TRBV20-1 and J is TRBJ2-7, with D perhaps being TRBD1 or TRBD2 (5 bases each). The length of the CDR3 is 14 residues. Looked up from germline, CDR1 is DFQATT and CDR2 is SNEGSKA (reference sequence). Trimming took off 4 bases at V and 9 bases at J, with 22 bases between the two ends. The CDR3 here is CSAIGEQRGGGQYF. The CDR3 DNA reads as TGCAGTGCTATAGGGGAGCAGCGAGGTGGGGGGCAGTACTTC.

The J gene is TRBJ2-5, the V gene TRBV5-4, with D perhaps matching TRBD1 or TRBD2 (7 bases each). Between the trimmed V and J ends, which lost 5 bases and 5 bases, there was a span of 16 bases. There are 14 residues in the CDR3. Germline V lookup: CDR1 SGHNT, CDR2 YYREEE (reference sequence). This CDR3 is CASRMGGGRETQYF. The CDR3 bases are TGTGCCAGCAGAATGGGAGGGGGCCGGGAGACCCAGTACTTC.

V gene TRBV15 combines with J gene TRBJ1-5; maybe TRBD1 (5 bases). Trimming left V 0 bases short and J 7 bases short, with 13 bases between. This CDR3 region has 15 residues. The germline V gene has CDR1 LNHNV and CDR2 YYDKDF (reference sequence). Here the CDR3 reads CATSRDPRGGQPQHF. The CDR3 DNA reads as TGTGCCACCAGCAGAGATCCGAGGGGCGGGCAGCCCCAGCATTTT.

This clonotype was seen many times. The rearrangement links TRBV7-3 to TRBJ2-1; the D is unclear. Germline CDR1 is SGHTA and CDR2 is FQGTGA. CDR3 size: 13 residues. Deletions cut 5 bases from V and 3 bases from J, with 8 bases between. The CDR3 nucleotides read TGTGCCAGCAGCAACACTCGCTACAATGAGCAGTTCTTC. This encodes CASSNTRYNEQFF. Filled out from reference TRBV7-3 and TRBJ2-1, the complete variable domain reads GAGVSQTPSNKVTEKGKYVELRCDPISGHTALYWYRQSLGQGPEFLIYFQGTGAADDSGLPNDRFFAVRPEGSVSTLKIQRTERGDSAVYLCASSNTRYNEQFFGPGTRLTVL.

The chain is built from TRBV5-4 and TRBJ2-3; possibly TRBD1 for D (6 bases). Germline CDR1 is SGHNT and CDR2 is YYREEE (reference sequence). The V and J ends lost 4 bases and 0 bases respectively, with 21 bases between them. This CDR3 spans 18 amino acids. CDR3 DNA: TGTGCCAGCAGCGTTGGGGTAACAGGGATCTCTAGCACAGATACGCAGTATTTT. This codes for CASSVGVTGISSTDTQYF.

This clonotype was detected many times. This sequence joins TRBV7-2 and TRBJ2-4; no reliable D call. Germline assignment: CDR1 SGHTA and CDR2 FQGNSA. The germline V and J ends were trimmed by 4 bases and 1 base, with 8 bases remaining between them. The CDR3 length is 14 residues. CDR3 sequence reads: CASSSVFAKNIQYF. CDR3 nucleotides: TGTGCCAGCAGCTCAGTTTTCGCCAAAAACATTCAGTACTTC.

This clonotype came up many times. V and J are TRBV7-2 and TRBJ2-7; 9 bases map to TRBD2. Germline V gives CDR1 SGHTA, CDR2 FQGNSA. V gave up 5 bases and J gave up 3 bases; unmatched junction bases: 11. This CDR3 spans 16 amino acids. CDR3 loop: CASSLDAGTSSYEQYF. Written as DNA, the CDR3 is TGTGCCAGCAGCCTAGATGCCGGGACTAGCAGCTACGAGCAGTACTTC.

Many counts were recorded for this clonotype. This sequence joins TRBV5-4 and TRBJ2-4; the D gene is possibly TRBD2 (6 bases). Trimming left V 1 base short and J 1 base short, with 9 bases between. The CDR3 consists of 15 residues. The germline V gene encodes CDR1 SGHNT and CDR2 YYREEE (reference sequence). In nucleotides, the CDR3 is TGTGCCAGCAGCTTGACTAGCCCGGCCAAAAACATTCAGTACTTC. It codes for CASSLTSPAKNIQYF.

As for this clonotype: A clone one base away is much larger, so this may be a read error. CDR3 bases: TGTGCCACCAGCAGAGATCTTCGGGCGAGCGGCTACACCTTC. Its translation: CATSRDLRASGYTF. The V and J genes are TRBV15 and TRBJ1-2, with D uncertain. The V end lost 0 bases, the J end lost 8 bases, and 13 bases lay between the germline ends. The germline CDR1 and CDR2 sequences are LNHNV and YYDKDF (reference sequence). The CDR3 is 14 amino acids.